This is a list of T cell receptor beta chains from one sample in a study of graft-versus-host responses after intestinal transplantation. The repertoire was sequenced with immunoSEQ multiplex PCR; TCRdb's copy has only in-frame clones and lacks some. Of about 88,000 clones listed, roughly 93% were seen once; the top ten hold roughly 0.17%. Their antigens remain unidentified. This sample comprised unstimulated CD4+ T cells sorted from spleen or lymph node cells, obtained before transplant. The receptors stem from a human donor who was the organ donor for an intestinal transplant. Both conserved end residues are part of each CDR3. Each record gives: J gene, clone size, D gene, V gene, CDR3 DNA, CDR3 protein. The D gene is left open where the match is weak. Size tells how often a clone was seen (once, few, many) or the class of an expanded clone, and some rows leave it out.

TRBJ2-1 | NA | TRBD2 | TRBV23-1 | TGCGCCAGCAGTCAATCGTCGCCTAGCGGGGTCTACAATGAGCAGTTCTTC | CASSQSSPSGVYNEQFF
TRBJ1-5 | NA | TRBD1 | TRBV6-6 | TGTGCCAGCAGCCGGACAGGGGTGCAGCCCCAGCATTTT | CASSRTGVQPQHF
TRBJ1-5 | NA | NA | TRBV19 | TGTGCCAGTAGTATAGAGTCGAATCAGCCCCAGCATTTT | CASSIESNQPQHF
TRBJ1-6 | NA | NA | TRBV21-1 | TGTGCCAGCGGTGGCAGGGCCTCTTCTAATTCACCCCTCCACTTT | CASGGRASSNSPLHF
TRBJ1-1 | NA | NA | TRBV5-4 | TGTGCCAGCAGCTTGGACTCGAACACTGAAGCTTTCTTT | CASSLDSNTEAFF
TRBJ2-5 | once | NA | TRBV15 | TGTGCCACCAGCAGAGGGACAGACCAAGAGACCCAGTACTTC | CATSRGTDQETQYF
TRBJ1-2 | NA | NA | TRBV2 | TGTGCCAGCAGCCAACCAGGCGGCTACACCTTC | CASSQPGGYTF
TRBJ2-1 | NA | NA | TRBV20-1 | TGCAGTGCTAGTTACAATGAGCAGTTCTTC | CSASYNEQFF
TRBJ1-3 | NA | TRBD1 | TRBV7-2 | TGTGCCAGCACCTCAGACAGGGACTCTGGAAACACCATATATTTT | CASTSDRDSGNTIYF
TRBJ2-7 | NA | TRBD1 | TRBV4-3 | TGCGCCAGCAGCCAAGATAGGGGGACAGGGTCCTTC | CASSQDRGTGSF
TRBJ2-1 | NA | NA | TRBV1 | TGCACCAGCAGCGGGGCGGGGGGGCCAAATGGGAATGAGCAGTTCTTC | CTSSGAGGPNGNEQFF
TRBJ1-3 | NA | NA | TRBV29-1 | TGCAGCGTTATGAGCTCTGGAAACACCATATATTTT | CSVMSSGNTIYF
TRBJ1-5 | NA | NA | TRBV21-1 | TGTGCCAGCAGCCTACGTAAGTGGAGGATGGCGAATCAGCCCCAGCATTTT | CASSLRKWRMANQPQHF
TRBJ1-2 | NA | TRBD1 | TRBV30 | TGTGCCTGGAGTCGGGGGACAGAGTATGGCTACACCTTC | CAWSRGTEYGYTF
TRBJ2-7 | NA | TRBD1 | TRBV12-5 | TGTGCTAGTGGTTTGCTCGGGACAGCGAATTTAATCTTAAACCGTAGCTCCTACGAGCAGTACTTC | CASGLLGTANLILNRSSYEQYF
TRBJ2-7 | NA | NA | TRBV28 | TGTGCCAGCAGCCCCACCGGGAACCAATTCTACGAGCAGTACTTC | CASSPTGNQFYEQYF
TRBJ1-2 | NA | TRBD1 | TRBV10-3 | TGTGCCATCAGTCGGACAGGGGACTCGGGGGAAGGCTACACCTTC | CAISRTGDSGEGYTF
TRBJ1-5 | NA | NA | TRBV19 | TGTGCCAGTAGTAGCAACCTACAGCGATTGAGGCAGCCCCAGCATTTT | CASSSNLQRLRQPQHF
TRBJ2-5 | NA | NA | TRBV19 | TGTGCCAGTAGTAGCGGGACAAAACAAGAGACCCAGTACTTC | CASSSGTKQETQYF
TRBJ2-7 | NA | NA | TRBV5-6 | TGTGCCAGCAGCTACGCCAATACCTACGAGCAGTACTTC | CASSYANTYEQYF
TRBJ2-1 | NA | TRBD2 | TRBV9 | TGTGCCAGCAGCGTCTCAGCGGGGGGATACAATGAGCAGTTCTTC | CASSVSAGGYNEQFF
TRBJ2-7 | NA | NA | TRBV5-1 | TGCGCCAGCAGCTTTTCCCGACAGGCCGACGAGCAGTACTTC | CASSFSRQADEQYF
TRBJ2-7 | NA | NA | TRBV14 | TGTGCCAGCAGCCAAGAGACAGGTCACTCCTACGAGCAGTACTTC | CASSQETGHSYEQYF
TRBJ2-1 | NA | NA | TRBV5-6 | TGTGCCAGCAGCTGGGGCCAGGGCAATGAGCAGTTCTTC | CASSWGQGNEQFF
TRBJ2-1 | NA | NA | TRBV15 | TGTGCCACCAGCAGAGAACAGGGATTTGACGAGCAGTTCTTC | CATSREQGFDEQFF
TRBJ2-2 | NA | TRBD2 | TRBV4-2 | TGTGCCAGCAGCTCTCGGACTAGCGGTGATACCGGGGAGCTGTTTTTT | CASSSRTSGDTGELFF
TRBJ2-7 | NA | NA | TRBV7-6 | TGTGCCAGCAGCTTAGCACCCCGACAGCTACCCTTCTCCTACGAGCAGTACTTC | CASSLAPRQLPFSYEQYF
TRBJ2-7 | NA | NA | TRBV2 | TGTGCCAGCAGTTCACATTCCGAGCAGTACTTC | CASSSHSEQYF
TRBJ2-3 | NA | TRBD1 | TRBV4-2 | TGTGCCAGCAGCCAAAGACAGGGGGGGGCGAGCACAGATACGCAGTATTTT | CASSQRQGGASTDTQYF
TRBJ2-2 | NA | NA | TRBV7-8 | TGTGCCAGCAGTCGAGGGGCCGGGGAGCTGTTTTTT | CASSRGAGELFF
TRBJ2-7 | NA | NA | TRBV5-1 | TGCGCCAGCAGCTTTTCCCGACAGGCCGACGAGCAGTACTTC | CASSFSRQADEQYF
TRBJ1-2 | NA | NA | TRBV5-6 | TGTGCCAGCATTTCGGAACCGAACGACCCCGGCTACACCTTC | CASISEPNDPGYTF
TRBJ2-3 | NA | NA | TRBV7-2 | TGTGCCAGCAGCCCGGCAGATACGCAGTATTTT | CASSPADTQYF
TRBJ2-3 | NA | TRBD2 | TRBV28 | TGTGCCAGCAGTTTAGGGCGGGGGGCGATCACAGATACGCAGTATTTT | CASSLGRGAITDTQYF
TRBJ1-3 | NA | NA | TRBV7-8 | TGTGCCAGCCGCGGGGCCTCTGGAAACACCATATATTTT | CASRGASGNTIYF
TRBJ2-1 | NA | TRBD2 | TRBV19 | TGTGCCAGTACCTACAGACTAGCGGGGGTGTACAATGAGCAGTTCTTC | CASTYRLAGVYNEQFF
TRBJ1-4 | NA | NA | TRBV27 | TGTGCCAGCCGGTATGGGACTGCAACTAATGAAAAACTGTTTTTT | CASRYGTATNEKLFF
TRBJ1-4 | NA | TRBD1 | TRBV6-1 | TGTGCCAGCAGGGGGACAGGCGCTAATGAAAAACTGTTTTTT | CASRGTGANEKLFF
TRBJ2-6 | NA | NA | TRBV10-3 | TGTGCCATCAGTGAGAAGGACCAAACAGGGACTGCTGGGGCCAACGTCCTGACTTTC | CAISEKDQTGTAGANVLTF
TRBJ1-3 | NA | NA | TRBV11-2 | TGTGCCAGCAGCTCGAGGAGTTCTGGAAACACCATATATTTT | CASSSRSSGNTIYF
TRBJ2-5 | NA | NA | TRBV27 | TGTGCCAGCAGTTTCTCGCGAAGGGAGACCCAGTACTTC | CASSFSRRETQYF
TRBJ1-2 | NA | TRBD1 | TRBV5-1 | TGCGCCAGCAGCTCCGGGACAGGGGGCCCCTATGGCTACACCTTC | CASSSGTGGPYGYTF
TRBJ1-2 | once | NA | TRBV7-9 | TGTGCCAGCTCCGGAATTGGGCGGAGCTATGGCTACACCTTC | CASSGIGRSYGYTF
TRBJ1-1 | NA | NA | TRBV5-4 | TGTGCCAGCAGCTTGTCGGGCTGGGCTGAAGCTTTCTTT | CASSLSGWAEAFF
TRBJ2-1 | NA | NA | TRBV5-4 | TGTGCCAGCAGCACCGGGACAACCTACAATGAGCAGTTCTTC | CASSTGTTYNEQFF
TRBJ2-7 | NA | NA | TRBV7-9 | TGTGCCAGCAGTTCAATACCTCTAGGAGCGGCCTACGAGCAGTACTTC | CASSSIPLGAAYEQYF
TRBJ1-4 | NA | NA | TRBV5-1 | TGCGCCAGCAGCTTGGGGGAGTGGAATGAAAAACTGTTTTTT | CASSLGEWNEKLFF
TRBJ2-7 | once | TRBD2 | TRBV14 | TGTGCCAGCAGCGGTCGACTAGCGGGGTTCTACGAGCAGTACTTC | CASSGRLAGFYEQYF
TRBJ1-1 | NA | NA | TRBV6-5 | TGTGCCAGCAGTGAGATTGCGATGGGGGCTTTCTTT | CASSEIAMGAFF
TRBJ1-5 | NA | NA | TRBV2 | TGTGCCAGCAGTGATGGGGGGAAAGAGTTTCAGCCCCAGCATTTT | CASSDGGKEFQPQHF
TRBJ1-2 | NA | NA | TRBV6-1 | TGTGCCAGCAGTGGAGTTTGGCGCTATGGCTACACCTTC | CASSGVWRYGYTF
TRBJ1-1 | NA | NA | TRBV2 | TGTGCCAGCGGGAACAGGAACACTGAAGCTTTCTTT | CASGNRNTEAFF